Below are 29 T cell receptor beta chains sequenced from a single sample in a study of T cell responses to AZD1222 COVID-19 vaccine. Sequencing used immunoSEQ multiplex PCR; TCRdb keeps in-frame clones, though not all of them. The table has roughly 80,000 clones, roughly 88% seen once. The material was peripheral blood, obtained 28 days after the second AZD1222 dose. Source of these receptors: an adult who received the AZD1222 COVID-19 vaccine.

This clone was seen just once. The chain recombines TRBV4-2 with TRBJ1-3, with a possible D match to TRBD1 (5 bases). Between the trimmed V and J ends, which lost 0 bases and 9 bases, there was a span of 15 bases. The CDR3 consists of 15 residues. Germline V CDR1 and CDR2: LGHNA, YNFKEQ. This CDR3 is CASSQDKTDTSTIYF. CDR3 DNA: TGTGCCAGCAGCCAAGATAAGACAGACACAAGCACCATATATTTT.

The chain uses TRBV27 and TRBJ1-6, with TRBD1 identical over 9 bases. Germline V gene data show CDR1 as MNHEY and CDR2 as SMNVEV (reference sequence). V lost 4 bases to trimming and J lost 9 bases; unmatched junction nucleotides: 10. The CDR3 is 16 residues long. The CDR3 sequence: CASSSPTRDRASPLHF. Here the CDR3 DNA reads TGTGCCAGCAGTTCCCCCACCCGGGACAGGGCTTCACCCCTCCACTTT.

The V call is TRBV2, the J call TRBJ2-2; 9 bases map to TRBD2. The V and J ends lost 5 bases and 2 bases, in that order; junction bases with no gene match: 6. Per the germline V gene, CDR1 is SNHLY and CDR2 is FYNNEI. The CDR3 runs 16 residues. The DNA for the CDR3 is TGTGCCAGCAGTCAACGACTAGCGGTAAACACCGGGGAGCTGTTTTTT. Translated, it gives CASSQRLAVNTGELFF.

The rearrangement joins TRBV14 to TRBJ1-1, with D possibly matching TRBD1 (5 bases). CDR3 length: 14 residues. V was shortened by 2 bases and J by 2 bases, with 9 bases between the two germline ends. Germline loops: CDR1 SGHDN, CDR2 FVKESK. Here the CDR3 reads CASSQFGGNTEAFF. DNA for the CDR3: TGTGCCAGCAGCCAATTTGGGGGTAACACTGAAGCTTTCTTT.

CDR3 sequence (DNA): TGTGCCAGCAGGGGGACAGGGGGAGAGCAGCCCCAGCATTTT. Encoded protein: CASRGTGGEQPQHF. The chain joins TRBV6-5 to TRBJ1-5; TRBD1 matches 11 bases. Germline CDR1 MNHEY, CDR2 SVGAGI. The CDR3 spans 14 residues. With V trimmed by 6 bases and J by 7 bases, 5 bases remained unmatched.

This clone is categorized as medium-sized. CDR3 sequence reads: CATRRAGTGDTEQFF. In nucleotides, the CDR3 is TGTGCCACCAGACGGGCCGGGACAGGGGATACTGAGCAGTTCTTC. This chain uses TRBV15 with TRBJ2-1, with 10 bases fitting TRBD1. The CDR3 runs 15 residues. The germline CDR1 and CDR2 sequences are LNHNV and YYDKDF (reference sequence). Trimming at V came to 6 bases and at J to 9 bases, leaving 11 bases not matched to a gene.

This rearrangement joins TRBV5-4 to TRBJ2-7, with a possible D match to TRBD1 (5 bases). Trimming took 3 bases from V and 4 from J, leaving 8 bases between them. This CDR3 has 12 amino acids. Looked up from germline, CDR1 is SGHNT and CDR2 is YYREEE (reference sequence). CDR3 region: CASSSGRYEQYF. The CDR3 DNA is TGTGCCAGCAGCTCAGGGCGGTACGAGCAGTACTTC.

Here the CDR3 reads CASSQEMMGQLNQPQHF. The CDR3 region has the DNA TGCGCCAGCAGCCAAGAAATGATGGGGCAGTTGAATCAGCCCCAGCATTTT. V usage is TRBV4-1 and J usage is TRBJ1-5, with D possibly matching TRBD1 (5 bases). The V and J ends lost 0 bases and 4 bases respectively, with 16 bases between them. Per the germline V gene, CDR1 is MGHRA and CDR2 is YSYEKL. The CDR3 extends over 17 amino acids.

The chain has TRBV6-2 or TRBV6-3 and TRBJ2-4; tentative D call: TRBD2 (6 bases). CDR1 and CDR2 from the germline V gene are MNHEY and SVGEGT. This CDR3 contains 17 residues. V was cut by 5 bases and J by 3 bases, with 20 bases left in between. The CDR3 region has the DNA TGTGCCAGCAGTCCCCGGACACTTTTGGAGGGCAAAAACATTCAGTACTTC. Its protein product is CASSPRTLLEGKNIQYF.

The count of this clone is one. The chain employs TRBV7-2 and TRBJ1-3, with 9 positions matching TRBD1. V dropped 1 base and J dropped 3; count of bases not matched to a gene: 4. This CDR3 is built from 16 residues. Germline loops: CDR1 SGHTA, CDR2 FQGNSA. CDR3 coding DNA: TGTGCCAGCAGCTTAGACTGGACAGGGGTTGGAAACACCATATATTTT. Translating it yields CASSLDWTGVGNTIYF.

The chain couples TRBV28 to TRBJ1-1; D unresolved. This CDR3 has 11 residues. Trimming left V 7 bases short and J 5 bases short, with 8 bases between. CDR1 is MDHEN, CDR2 SYDVKM, per germline. The CDR3 DNA sequence: TGTGCCAGCACCTTGGGGACTGAAGCTTTCTTT. Translation gives CASTLGTEAFF.

The sample holds a few counts of this clone. The genes are TRBV4-3 and TRBJ1-2; 7 nucleotides agree with TRBD1. This CDR3 is built from 16 residues. Losses at the gene ends were 2 bases for V and 0 bases for J; bases not matched to a gene: 6. The germline gives CDR1 LGHNA, CDR2 YSLEER. CDR3 coding DNA: TGCGCCAGCAGCCAATACCGGGACAGAACTAACTATGGCTACACCTTC. Its translation is CASSQYRDRTNYGYTF.

Concerning this clone itself: This CDR3 is also generated by other DNA sequences in the sample. The V and J genes are TRBV6-5 and TRBJ1-1, with D maybe TRBD1 (5 bases). The CDR3 covers 13 residues. V lost 0 bases, J lost 4 bases, and 6 bases lay in between. CDR1 is MNHEY and CDR2 is SVGAGI in the germline V gene. The CDR3 DNA reads as TGTGCCAGCAGTTACTCTGGGGGCACTGAAGCTTTCTTT. Translating it yields CASSYSGGTEAFF.

The chain carries TRBV2 and TRBJ1-3; 8 nucleotides line up with TRBD1. CDR1 and CDR2 from the germline V gene are SNHLY and FYNNEI. V lost 3 bases, J lost 0 bases, and 4 bases stayed unmatched. This CDR3 has 16 amino acids. The CDR3 loop is CASSDPGQGSGNTIYF. DNA of the CDR3: TGTGCCAGCAGTGACCCTGGACAGGGCTCTGGAAACACCATATATTTT.

J is TRBJ2-5 and V is TRBV9; D call uncertain. Germline V CDR1 and CDR2: SGDLS, YYNGEE. The V gene lost 4 bases and the J gene lost 7 bases, with 11 bases spanning the gap. There are 12 residues in the CDR3. CDR3 sequence (DNA): TGTGCCAGCAGCATCCCCTCGGGGACCCAGTACTTC. It encodes CASSIPSGTQYF. The variable domain in full, completed from reference TRBV9 and TRBJ2-5, reads DSGVTQTPKHLITATGQRVTLRCSPRSGDLSVYWYQQSLDQGLQFLIQYYNGEERAKGNILERFSAQQFPDLHSELNLSSLELGDSALYFCASSIPSGTQYFGPGTRLLVL.

In DNA, the CDR3 is TGTGCCAGCTCACCCCCAGGGGCTTTACACAATGAGCAGTTCTTC. This sequence encodes CASSPPGALHNEQFF. The V call is TRBV18, the J call TRBJ2-1; tentatively, D is TRBD1 (6 bases). Germline V lookup: CDR1 KGHSH, CDR2 LQKENI. Trimming removed 3 bases from V and 5 bases from J, with 14 bases in between. This CDR3 is built from 15 residues.

The CDR3 DNA reads TGTGCCAGCAGCTTATTGGGGGGTATGAACACTGAAGCTTTCTTT. It translates to CASSLLGGMNTEAFF. The chain has TRBV7-2 and TRBJ1-1; tentative D call: TRBD1 (5 bases). Trimming took off 2 bases at V and 0 bases at J, with 10 bases between the two ends. CDR3 length equals 15 residues. Germline values: CDR1 SGHTA, CDR2 FQGNSA. The full variable domain, completed using reference TRBV7-2 and TRBJ1-1, is GAGVSQSPSNKVTEKGKDVELRCDPISGHTALYWYRQSLGQGLEFLIYFQGNSAPDKSGLPSDRFSAERTGGSVSTLTIQRTQQEDSAVYLCASSLLGGMNTEAFFGQGTRLTVV.

This clone was detected a few times. This rearrangement joins TRBV27 to TRBJ1-5; 8 positions match TRBD1. This CDR3 is built from 14 residues. Trimming removed 9 bases from V and 5 bases from J; junction bases left unmatched: 9. CDR1 MNHEY and CDR2 SMNVEV come from the germline V gene (reference sequence). The CDR3 loop reads CASKTGVYDQPQHF. The CDR3 DNA reads TGTGCCAGTAAGACAGGGGTTTATGATCAGCCCCAGCATTTT.

This rearrangement joins TRBV11-2 to TRBJ2-3, with D possibly being TRBD1 or TRBD2 (5 bases each). V lost 3 bases and J 4 bases, leaving 23 bases between the germline ends. The CDR3 loop spans 18 amino acids. Germline V CDR1 and CDR2: SGHAT, FQNNGV. The CDR3, as DNA: TGTGCCAGCAGCTTCAGAAAGATTCGGGGCTCGGTTGCAGATACGCAGTATTTT. Its protein product is CASSFRKIRGSVADTQYF.

The chain carries TRBV28 and TRBJ1-6; D gene unclear. Germline CDR1 reads MDHEN; CDR2 reads SYDVKM. This CDR3 has 14 amino acids. Trimming removed 4 bases at V and 8 bases at J, with 12 bases between. CDR3 region: CASSSAAMYSPLHF. The CDR3 region has the DNA TGTGCCAGCAGTTCAGCGGCGATGTATTCACCCCTCCACTTT.

The chain links TRBV6-5 to TRBJ1-2; D gene uncertain. V was cut by 5 bases and J by 0 bases, with 7 bases left in between. Per the germline V gene, CDR1 is MNHEY and CDR2 is SVGAGI. The CDR3 sequence is 13 residues long. The CDR3 region has the DNA TGTGCCAGCAGTAGCATGTCTAACTATGGCTACACCTTC. It yields the protein CASSSMSNYGYTF.

This clone was detected only once. The chain has TRBV24-1 and TRBJ2-7; tentative D call: TRBD1 (5 bases). CDR3 size: 13 residues. Germline assignment: CDR1 KGHDR and CDR2 SFDVKD. Trimming removed 5 bases from V and 4 bases from J, with 11 bases in between. The CDR3 loop reads CATSGGHQYEQYF. In nucleotides, the CDR3 is TGTGCCACCAGTGGTGGACACCAATACGAGCAGTACTTC.

The chain employs TRBV11-3 and TRBJ2-1; unclear D gene. V was cut by 5 bases and J by 1 base, with 9 bases left in between. This CDR3 has 14 amino acids. Germline assignment: CDR1 SGHNT and CDR2 YENEEA. The CDR3 DNA follows: TGTGCCAGCAGCCCTCTGGGATCCTACAATGAGCAGTTCTTC. It translates to CASSPLGSYNEQFF.

The chain couples TRBV14 to TRBJ2-7; D possibly corresponds to TRBD1 (5 bases). V lost 4 bases and J lost 10, with 14 bases in between. The germline V gene encodes CDR1 SGHDN and CDR2 FVKESK. This CDR3 comprises 12 residues. In nucleotides, the CDR3 is TGTGCCAGCAGCCGCGATCGGACACAACAGTACTTC. The encoded protein is CASSRDRTQQYF.

The table lists this clone with a count of one. The chain uses TRBV5-1 and TRBJ1-5; perhaps TRBD1 as D (6 bases). Trimming left V 0 bases short and J 2 bases short, with 9 bases between. This CDR3 comprises 15 residues. In germline, CDR1 is SGHRS, CDR2 YFSETQ. CDR3 sequence reads: CASSLVPGGNQPQHF. CDR3 in DNA: TGCGCCAGCAGCTTGGTCCCAGGGGGCAATCAGCCCCAGCATTTT.

The chain couples TRBV10-3 to TRBJ2-3, with D tentatively TRBD2 (6 bases). The CDR3 extends over 13 amino acids. The V end lost 7 bases, the J end lost 0 bases, and 8 bases lay between the germline ends. Looked up from germline, CDR1 is ENHRY and CDR2 is SYGVKD. CDR3 sequence: CAITGTSTDTQYF. The CDR3 DNA sequence: TGTGCCATCACCGGGACTAGCACAGATACGCAGTATTTT.

The rearrangement links TRBV6-5 to TRBJ1-4; D possibly corresponds to TRBD1 (5 bases). The germline gives CDR1 MNHEY, CDR2 SVGAGI. The CDR3 covers 13 residues. The ends were cut back, 1 base at V and 5 bases at J, with 5 bases in the middle. CDR3 bases: TGTGCCAGCAGTTACTGGGGGAATGAAAAACTGTTTTTT. It translates to CASSYWGNEKLFF.

The chain recombines TRBV7-8 with TRBJ2-3, with TRBD2 matching over 9 bases. The CDR3 is made up of 15 amino acids. After removal of 5 bases from V and 2 bases from J, the junction contained 5 bases not matched to a gene. Germline V CDR1 and CDR2: SGHVS, FQNEAQ. The CDR3 protein is CASSPRLADTDTQYF. The DNA for the CDR3 is TGTGCCAGCAGCCCTAGACTAGCGGACACAGATACGCAGTATTTT.

The chain recombines TRBV27 with TRBJ2-7; TRBD1 matches at 9 bases. Trimming cost V 5 bases and J 3 bases; bases outside gene matches: 8. Germline V gene lookup returns CDR1 MNHEY and CDR2 SMNVEV (reference sequence). This CDR3 contains 15 residues. This CDR3 reads CASSGRGTGNYEQYF. The DNA for the CDR3 is TGTGCCAGCAGTGGGAGGGGGACAGGGAACTACGAGCAGTACTTC.